Below, one T cell receptor (beta chain) is given with its context. The data belong to a study of blood T cell repertoires in COVID-19. Participants, roughly 18 to 89 years old, spanned under 25 US areas. Participant-given clinical history determined each cohort assignment. Germline lookup yields CDR1 GTSNPN and CDR2 SVGIG (reference sequence). The ends lost 7 bases at V and 0 bases at J; junction bases unmatched: 5. This CDR3 spans 14 amino acids. Here immunoSEQ multiplex PCR was the method, and the copy in TCRdb shows in-frame clones only, minus some. The sample includes approximately 320,000 clones, approximately 90% of them seen just once.

The specimen sequenced was PBMCs or T cells enriched from blood (not recorded which). V and J are TRBV30 and TRBJ1-3, with 8 bases identical to TRBD1. The origin of this receptor is a woman under 30 who had recovered from COVID-19. CDR3 region: CASDRVRSGNTIYF. The CDR3, as DNA: TGTGCCTCGGACAGGGTTCGCTCTGGAAACACCATATATTTT.